Below, one TCR beta chain is given with its context. What it recognizes is unknown. This CDR3 spans 16 amino acids. Time point meaning: cycle 4 day 1 (C4D1), after 6 weeks of nivolumab. With no exception, relapse followed autologous stem cell transplantation in all patients, and brentuximab vedotin exposure varied. The authors purified CD4+ T cells from thawed PBMCs by magnetic negative selection. Complete response, partial response or progressive disease constituted the best response categories observed. These data come from a study of PD-1 blockade in classical Hodgkin lymphoma. Study outcomes and limitations: Newly diagnosed patients were said to have less baseline TCR diversity than healthy donors did. Those achieving complete response showed baseline diversity like newly diagnosed patients.

Sequencing used immunoSEQ multiplex PCR; TCRdb keeps in-frame clones, though not all of them. The sample shows some 17,000 clones, 70% of them seen only once. The sequence derives from a human donor with classical Hodgkin lymphoma. The sample consisted of CD4+ T cells from blood, taken before the fourth cycle of nivolumab. The V call is TRBV21-1, the J call TRBJ1-6; the table's TRBD1 call for D was not verified on the DNA. TRBV21-1 counts as a pseudogene. The DNA of the CDR3 is TGTGCCAGCAGCGCCTCCGCGGGCAGGGGAGAACCACCCCTCCACTTT. Translated: CASSASAGRGEPPLHF.